This T cell receptor beta chain derives from a study of blood T cells in healthy people across ages. A sample-barcoded 5' primer and a J-beta primer mix were used in a second PCR of about 6 to 12 cycles. TCRdb re-analysed the 5' RACE reads in MiXCR, keeping a single row per CDR3 protein. Of 630,000 or so distinct CDR3 sequences listed, about 30% are singletons. The CDR3 extends over 14 amino acids. Germline assignment: CDR1 MNHNS and CDR2 SASEGT. The V and J ends lost 6 bases and 1 base respectively, with 9 bases between them. The clonotype comes from a woman aged 80 or over in good health. The sequencing sample was made of blood. The chain uses TRBV6-1 and TRBJ2-2; D is ambiguous. CDR3 sequence reads: CASRPIGNTGELFF. The CDR3, as DNA: TGTGCCAGCAGGCCCATTGGGAACACCGGGGAGCTGTTTTTT.